The T cell receptor (beta chain) described here comes from a study of T cell responses to AZD1222 COVID-19 vaccine. The wider study: Researchers grouped second doses given at about 4 or about 12 weeks into one pool. Study-level points and caveats: Mostly white British, mostly female donors; authors suggested clonal diversity may be underestimated. When two AZD1222 doses had been given, Spike-specific TCR breadth and depth rose. Researchers took repertoire samples only after the peak T cell response had come.

Germline values: CDR1 SGHVS, CDR2 FQNEAQ. Between the trimmed V and J ends, which lost 5 bases and 7 bases, there was a span of 11 bases. This CDR3 comprises 13 residues. Using immunoSEQ multiplex PCR, the repertoire was profiled, and TCRdb retains in-frame clones only, with some absent. The table lists roughly 120,000 clones, roughly nine tenths of them singletons. This clone has only one observation. Its antigen is not known. This TCR was sampled from an adult in good health. Material: peripheral blood, obtained on day 0 of AZD1222 vaccination. The chain combines TRBV7-8 with TRBJ2-2; D could derive from TRBD1 or TRBD2 (5 bases each). For the CDR3, the DNA is TGTGCCAGCAGCCCTGGGACGGGCGGGGAGCTGTTTTTT. It yields the protein CASSPGTGGELFF.